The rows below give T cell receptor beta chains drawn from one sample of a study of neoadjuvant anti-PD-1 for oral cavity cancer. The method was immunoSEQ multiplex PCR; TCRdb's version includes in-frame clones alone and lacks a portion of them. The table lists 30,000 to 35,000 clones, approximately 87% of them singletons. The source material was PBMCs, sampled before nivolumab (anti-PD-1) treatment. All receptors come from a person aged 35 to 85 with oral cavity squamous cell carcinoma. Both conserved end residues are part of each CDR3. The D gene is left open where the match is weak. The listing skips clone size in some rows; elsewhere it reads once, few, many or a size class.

TGTGCCAGCAGGACGAATGGAAACACCATATATTTT	CASRTNGNTIYF	NA	TRBV19	NA	TRBJ1-3	12
TGTGCCAGCAGCTTAGGGACAAACTACGAGCAGTACTTC	CASSLGTNYEQYF	once	TRBV7-8	NA	TRBJ2-7	13
TGCGCCAGCAGCGGGACAGGCCCGAACACCGGGGAGCTGTTTTTT	CASSGTGPNTGELFF	NA	TRBV5-1	TRBD1	TRBJ2-2	15
TGTGCCAGCAGCGTAGGTAACGAGCAGTACTTC	CASSVGNEQYF	NA	TRBV9	NA	TRBJ2-7	11
TGTGCCAGCAGGCGGGGCCTTGGGCAAGGTACGCAGTATTTT	CASRRGLGQGTQYF	NA	TRBV6-5	NA	TRBJ2-3	14
TGTGCCAGCAGCTTAATCGGGGGCACTGAAGCTTTCTTT	CASSLIGGTEAFF	NA	TRBV5-4	NA	TRBJ1-1	13
TGCGCCAGCAGCATAGCCCCAGGGTCAGAGACCCAGTACTTC	CASSIAPGSETQYF	NA	TRBV4-1	NA	TRBJ2-5	14
TGTGCCAGCAGTGAAGAGGGGCTGTGGGGCTACACCTTC	CASSEEGLWGYTF	few	TRBV6-1	NA	TRBJ1-2	13
TGTGCCAGCAGTTTATCTTCTGGGGATTACTCCTACGAGCAGTACTTC	CASSLSSGDYSYEQYF	few	TRBV27	NA	TRBJ2-7	16
TGTGCCAGCTCACCGACAGGGAACACCGGGGAGCTGTTTTTT	CASSPTGNTGELFF	few	TRBV18	NA	TRBJ2-2	14
TGTGCCTGGAGTGTCGTCCAGGGGGCCGGGGAGCTGTTTTTT	CAWSVVQGAGELFF	NA	TRBV30	TRBD1	TRBJ2-2	14
TGTGCCATCACCGCCGGGACAGGTATTTCCTACGAGCAGTACTTC	CAITAGTGISYEQYF	once	TRBV10-3	TRBD1	TRBJ2-7	15
TGCGCCAGCAGTGAGATGGATCAGCCCCAGCATTTT	CASSEMDQPQHF	NA	TRBV10-2	NA	TRBJ1-5	12
TGCGCCAGCAGCCAAGATGGGGGTCCGGCGAATGAGCAGTTCTTC	CASSQDGGPANEQFF	NA	TRBV4-1	NA	TRBJ2-1	15
TGTGCCAGTAACGGAGGCAACTATGGCTACACCTTC	CASNGGNYGYTF	NA	TRBV19	NA	TRBJ1-2	12
TGTGCCAGTAGTAACCGACAGGGAGTTAGGACTGAAGCTTTCTTT	CASSNRQGVRTEAFF	NA	TRBV19	TRBD1	TRBJ1-1	15
TGTGCCAGCAGTGGGATGGATGCAACTAATGAAAAACTGTTTTTT	CASSGMDATNEKLFF	NA	TRBV2	NA	TRBJ1-4	15
TGTGCCAGCAGCCTCACAGGGGGGGCTAACTATGGCTACACCTTC	CASSLTGGANYGYTF	few	TRBV7-9	TRBD1	TRBJ1-2	15
TGTGCCATCGGGCAACAGGACCTCAAACGTGAAGCTTTCTTT	CAIGQQDLKREAFF	NA	TRBV10-3	NA	TRBJ1-1	14
TGTGCCATCAGTGATGACGACAGTCCAACTAATGAAAAACTGTTTTTT	CAISDDDSPTNEKLFF	NA	TRBV10-3	NA	TRBJ1-4	16
TGTGCCATCAGTGACGGTAGCTCCTACGAGCAGTACTTC	CAISDGSSYEQYF	NA	TRBV10-3	NA	TRBJ2-7	13
TGTGCCAGCAGTTCACGACAACTTCGAGAGCAGTACTTC	CASSSRQLREQYF	NA	TRBV6-5	NA	TRBJ2-7	13
TGCGCCAGCAGCGGAACAGGGAACTATGGCTACACCTTC	CASSGTGNYGYTF	NA	TRBV5-1	NA	TRBJ1-2	13
TGTGCCAGCAGCCAACGTGGGGTGGTTGGAAACACCATATATTTT	CASSQRGVVGNTIYF	NA	TRBV28	NA	TRBJ1-3	15